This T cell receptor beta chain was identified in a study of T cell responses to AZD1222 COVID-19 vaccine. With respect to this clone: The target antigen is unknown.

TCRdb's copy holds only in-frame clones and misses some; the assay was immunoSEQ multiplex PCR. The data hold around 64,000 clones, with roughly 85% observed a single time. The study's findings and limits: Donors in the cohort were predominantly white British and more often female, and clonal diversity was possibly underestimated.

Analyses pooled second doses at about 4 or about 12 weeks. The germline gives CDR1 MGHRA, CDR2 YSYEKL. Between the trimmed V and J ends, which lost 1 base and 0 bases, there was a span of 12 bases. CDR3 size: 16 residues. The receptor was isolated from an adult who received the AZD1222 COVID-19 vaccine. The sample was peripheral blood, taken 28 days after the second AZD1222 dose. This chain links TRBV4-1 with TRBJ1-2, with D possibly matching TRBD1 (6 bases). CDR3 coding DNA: TGCGCCAGCAGCCAAGTCCGGGACACAGCTAACTATGGCTACACCTTC. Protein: CASSQVRDTANYGYTF.